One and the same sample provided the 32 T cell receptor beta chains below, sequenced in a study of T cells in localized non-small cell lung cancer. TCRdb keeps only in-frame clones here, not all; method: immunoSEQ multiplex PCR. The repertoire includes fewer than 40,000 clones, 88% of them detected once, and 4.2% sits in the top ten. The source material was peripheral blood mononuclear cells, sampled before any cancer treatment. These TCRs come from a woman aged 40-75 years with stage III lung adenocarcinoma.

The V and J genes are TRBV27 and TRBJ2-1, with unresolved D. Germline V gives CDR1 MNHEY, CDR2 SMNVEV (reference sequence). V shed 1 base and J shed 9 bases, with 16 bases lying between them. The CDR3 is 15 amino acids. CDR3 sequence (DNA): TGTGCCAGCAGTTTATATAGAACCCCCAATCGTGAGCAGTTCTTC. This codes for CASSLYRTPNREQFF.

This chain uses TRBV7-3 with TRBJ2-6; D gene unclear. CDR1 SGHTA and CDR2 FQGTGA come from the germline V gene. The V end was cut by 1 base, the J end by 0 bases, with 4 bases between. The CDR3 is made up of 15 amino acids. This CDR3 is CASSLIPSGANVLTF. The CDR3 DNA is TGTGCCAGCAGCTTAATCCCCTCTGGGGCCAACGTCCTGACTTTC.

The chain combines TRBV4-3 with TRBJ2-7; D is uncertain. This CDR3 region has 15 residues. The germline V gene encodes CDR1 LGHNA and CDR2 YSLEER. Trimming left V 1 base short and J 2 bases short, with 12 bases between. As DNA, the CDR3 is TGCGCCAGCAGCCAAGTTCCGGGCCCTCCCTACGAGCAGTACTTC. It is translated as CASSQVPGPPYEQYF.

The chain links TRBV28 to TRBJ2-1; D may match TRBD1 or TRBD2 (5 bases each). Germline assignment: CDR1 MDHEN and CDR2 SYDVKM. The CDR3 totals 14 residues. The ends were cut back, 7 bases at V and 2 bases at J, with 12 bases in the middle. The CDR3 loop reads CASISQGPYNEQFF. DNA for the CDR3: TGTGCCAGCATCAGTCAGGGACCCTACAATGAGCAGTTCTTC.

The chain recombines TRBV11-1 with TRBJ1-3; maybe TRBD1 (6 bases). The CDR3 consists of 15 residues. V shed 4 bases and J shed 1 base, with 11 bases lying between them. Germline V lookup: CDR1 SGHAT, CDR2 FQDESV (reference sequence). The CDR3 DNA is TGTGCCAGCAGCTCGGGGACAATATCTGGAAACACCATATATTTT. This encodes CASSSGTISGNTIYF.

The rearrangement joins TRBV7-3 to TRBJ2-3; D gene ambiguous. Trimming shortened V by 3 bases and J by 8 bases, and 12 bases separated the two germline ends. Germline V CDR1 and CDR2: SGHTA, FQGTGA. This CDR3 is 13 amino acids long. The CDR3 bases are TGTGCCAGCAGCTTTTCCGCCTCGGTTACGCAGTATTTT. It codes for CASSFSASVTQYF. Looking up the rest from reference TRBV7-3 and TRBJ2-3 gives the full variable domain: GAGVSQTPSNKVTEKGKYVELRCDPISGHTALYWYRQSLGQGPEFLIYFQGTGAADDSGLPNDRFFAVRPEGSVSTLKIQRTERGDSAVYLCASSFSASVTQYFGPGTRLTVL.

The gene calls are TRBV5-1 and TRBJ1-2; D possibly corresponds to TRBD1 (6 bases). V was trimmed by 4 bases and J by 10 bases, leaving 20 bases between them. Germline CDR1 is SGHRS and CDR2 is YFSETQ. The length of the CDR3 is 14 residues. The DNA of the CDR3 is TGCGCCAGCAGCCCAGGGGACACAGAAGGAATCTACACCTTC. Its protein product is CASSPGDTEGIYTF.

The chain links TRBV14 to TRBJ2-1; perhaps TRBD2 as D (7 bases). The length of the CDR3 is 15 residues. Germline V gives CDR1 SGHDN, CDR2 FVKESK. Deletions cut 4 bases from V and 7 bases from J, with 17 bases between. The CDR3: CASSLRGALGNEQFF. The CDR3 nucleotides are TGTGCCAGCAGCCTCCGGGGGGCCCTTGGGAATGAGCAGTTCTTC.

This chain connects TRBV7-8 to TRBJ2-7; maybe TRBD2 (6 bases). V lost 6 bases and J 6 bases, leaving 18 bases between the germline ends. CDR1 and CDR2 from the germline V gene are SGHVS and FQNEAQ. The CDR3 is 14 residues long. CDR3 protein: CASRTRGSSGEQYF. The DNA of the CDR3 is TGTGCCAGCAGAACCCGGGGTAGTAGCGGCGAGCAGTACTTC.

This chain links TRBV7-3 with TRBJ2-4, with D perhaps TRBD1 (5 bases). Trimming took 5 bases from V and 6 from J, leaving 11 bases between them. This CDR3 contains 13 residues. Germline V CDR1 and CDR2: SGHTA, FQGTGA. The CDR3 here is CASSVGLGNIQYF. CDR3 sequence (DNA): TGTGCCAGCAGCGTGGGGCTCGGAAACATTCAGTACTTC.

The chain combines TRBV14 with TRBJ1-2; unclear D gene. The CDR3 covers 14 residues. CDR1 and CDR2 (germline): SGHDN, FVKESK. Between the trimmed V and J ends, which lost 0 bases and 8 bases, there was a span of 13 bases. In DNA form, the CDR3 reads TGTGCCAGCAGCCAAGACAGGACCCGGAGAGGCTACACCTTC. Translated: CASSQDRTRRGYTF.

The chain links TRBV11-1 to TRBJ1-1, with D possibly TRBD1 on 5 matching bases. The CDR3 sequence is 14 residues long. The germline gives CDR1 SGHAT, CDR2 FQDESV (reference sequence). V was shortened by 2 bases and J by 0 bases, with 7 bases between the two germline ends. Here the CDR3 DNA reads TGTGCCAGCAGCTTAAGCAGGGTGAACACTGAAGCTTTCTTT. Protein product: CASSLSRVNTEAFF.

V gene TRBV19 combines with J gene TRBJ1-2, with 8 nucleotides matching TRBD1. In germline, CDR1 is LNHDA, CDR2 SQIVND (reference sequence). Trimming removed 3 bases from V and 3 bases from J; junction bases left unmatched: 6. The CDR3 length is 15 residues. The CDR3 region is CASSIQTGVHYGYTF. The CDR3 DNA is TGTGCCAGTAGTATTCAGACAGGGGTCCACTATGGCTACACCTTC.

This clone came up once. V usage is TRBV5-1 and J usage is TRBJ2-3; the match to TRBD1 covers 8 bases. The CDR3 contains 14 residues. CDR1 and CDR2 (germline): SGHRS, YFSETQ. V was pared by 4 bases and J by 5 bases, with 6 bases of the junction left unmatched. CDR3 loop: CASSVDRAGDTQYF. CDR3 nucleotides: TGCGCCAGCAGCGTGGACAGGGCCGGAGATACGCAGTATTTT.

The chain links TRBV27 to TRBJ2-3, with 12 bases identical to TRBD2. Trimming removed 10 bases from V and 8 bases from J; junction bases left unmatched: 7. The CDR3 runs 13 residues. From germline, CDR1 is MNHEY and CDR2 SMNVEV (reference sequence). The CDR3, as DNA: TGTGCCATCGGGACTAGCGGGTTTGGTACGCAGTATTTT. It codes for CAIGTSGFGTQYF.

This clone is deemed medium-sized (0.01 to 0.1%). The CDR3 sequence: CASSPREGGNTEAFF. CDR3 coding DNA: TGCGCCAGCAGCCCCCGGGAGGGGGGGAACACTGAAGCTTTCTTT. This chain joins TRBV5-1 and TRBJ1-1; possibly TRBD1 for D (6 bases). Per germline, CDR1 SGHRS and CDR2 YFSETQ. The CDR3 runs to 15 residues. The germline V and J ends were trimmed by 4 bases and 1 base, with 14 bases remaining between them.

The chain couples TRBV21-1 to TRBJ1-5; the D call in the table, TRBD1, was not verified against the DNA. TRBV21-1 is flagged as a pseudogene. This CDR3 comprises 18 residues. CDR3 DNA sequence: TGTGCCAGCAACCCGGGACATTCAAAGGGCTATAGCAATCAGCCCCAGCATTTT. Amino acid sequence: CASNPGHSKGYSNQPQHF.

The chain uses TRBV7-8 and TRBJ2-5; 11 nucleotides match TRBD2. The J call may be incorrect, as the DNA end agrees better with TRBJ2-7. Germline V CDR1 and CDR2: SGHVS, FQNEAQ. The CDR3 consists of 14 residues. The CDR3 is CASSQGTSGHEQYF. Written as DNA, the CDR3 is TGTGCCAGCAGCCAAGGGACTAGCGGCCACGAGCAGTACTTC.

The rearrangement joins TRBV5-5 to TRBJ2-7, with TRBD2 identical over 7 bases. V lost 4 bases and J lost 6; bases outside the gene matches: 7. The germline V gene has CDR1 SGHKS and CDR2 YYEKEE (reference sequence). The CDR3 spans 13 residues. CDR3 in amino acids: CASSRDGEGEQYF. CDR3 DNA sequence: TGTGCCAGCAGCAGGGACGGGGAGGGCGAGCAGTACTTC.

CDR3 bases: TGTGCCAGTCGGGTGGGAAGAGGCTCCTACAATGAGCAGTTCTTC. This gives the protein CASRVGRGSYNEQFF. The chain carries TRBV19 and TRBJ2-1, with no clear D. The V end was cut by 8 bases, the J end by 0 bases, with 14 bases between. In germline, CDR1 is LNHDA, CDR2 SQIVND (reference sequence). The CDR3 length is 15 residues.

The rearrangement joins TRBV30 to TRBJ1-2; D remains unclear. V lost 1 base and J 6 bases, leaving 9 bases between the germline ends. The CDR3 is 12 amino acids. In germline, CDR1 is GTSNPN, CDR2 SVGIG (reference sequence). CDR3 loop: CAWSEVVNGYTF. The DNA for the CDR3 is TGTGCCTGGAGTGAAGTTGTGAATGGCTACACCTTC.

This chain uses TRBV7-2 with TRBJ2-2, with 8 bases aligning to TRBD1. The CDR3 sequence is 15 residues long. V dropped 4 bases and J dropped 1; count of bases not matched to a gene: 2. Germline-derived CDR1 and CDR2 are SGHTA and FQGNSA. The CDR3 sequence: CASSWGTGNTGELFF. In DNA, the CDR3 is TGTGCCAGCAGCTGGGGGACAGGGAACACCGGGGAGCTGTTTTTT.

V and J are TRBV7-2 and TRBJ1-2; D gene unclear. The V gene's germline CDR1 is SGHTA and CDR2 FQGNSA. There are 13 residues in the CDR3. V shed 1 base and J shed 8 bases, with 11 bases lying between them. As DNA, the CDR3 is TGTGCCAGCAGCTTAGGTCCCCTTCGAGGCTACACCTTC. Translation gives CASSLGPLRGYTF.

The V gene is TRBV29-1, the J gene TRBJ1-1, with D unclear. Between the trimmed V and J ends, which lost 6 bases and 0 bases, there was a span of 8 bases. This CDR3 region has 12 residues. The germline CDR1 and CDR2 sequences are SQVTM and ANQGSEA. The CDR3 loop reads CSVPTLNTEAFF. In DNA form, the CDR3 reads TGCAGCGTCCCGACCCTGAACACTGAAGCTTTCTTT.

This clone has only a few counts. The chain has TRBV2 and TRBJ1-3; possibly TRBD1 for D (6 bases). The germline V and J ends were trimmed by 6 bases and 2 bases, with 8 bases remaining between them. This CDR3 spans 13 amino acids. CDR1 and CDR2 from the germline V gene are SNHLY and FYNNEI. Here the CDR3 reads CASSQGPGNTIYF. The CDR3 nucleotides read TGTGCCAGCAGCCAGGGGCCTGGAAACACCATATATTTT.

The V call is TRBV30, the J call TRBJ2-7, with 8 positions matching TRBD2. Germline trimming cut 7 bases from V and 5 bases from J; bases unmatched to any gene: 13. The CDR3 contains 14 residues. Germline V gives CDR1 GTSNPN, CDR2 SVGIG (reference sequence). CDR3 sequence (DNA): TGTGCCTTCCTCCGGGGGGGCGACTACAACGAGCAGTACTTC. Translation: CAFLRGGDYNEQYF.

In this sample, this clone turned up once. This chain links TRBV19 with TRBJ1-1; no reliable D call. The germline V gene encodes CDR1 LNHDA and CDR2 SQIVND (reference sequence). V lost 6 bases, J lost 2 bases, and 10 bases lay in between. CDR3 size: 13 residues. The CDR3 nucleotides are TGTGCCAGTAGCCAACTGATCAACACTGAAGCTTTCTTT. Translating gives CASSQLINTEAFF. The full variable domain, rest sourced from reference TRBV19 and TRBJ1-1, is DGGITQSPKYLFRKEGQNVTLSCEQNLNHDAMYWYRQDPGQGLRLIYYSQIVNDFQKGDIAEGYSVSREKKESFPLTVTSAQKNPTAFYLCASSQLINTEAFFGQGTRLTVV.

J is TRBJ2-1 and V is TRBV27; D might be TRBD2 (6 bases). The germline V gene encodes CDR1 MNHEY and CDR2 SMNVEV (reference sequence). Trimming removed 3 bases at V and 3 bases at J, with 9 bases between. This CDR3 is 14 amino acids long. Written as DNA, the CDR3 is TGTGCCAGCAGTTTGTGGGGGGTCTACAATGAGCAGTTCTTC. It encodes CASSLWGVYNEQFF.

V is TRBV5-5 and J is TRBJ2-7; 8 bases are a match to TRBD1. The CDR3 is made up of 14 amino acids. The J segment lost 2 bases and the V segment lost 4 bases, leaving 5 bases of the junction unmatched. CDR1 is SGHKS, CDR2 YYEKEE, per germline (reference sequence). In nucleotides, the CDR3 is TGTGCCAGCAGCCGACAGGGGATGACCTACGAGCAGTACTTC. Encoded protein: CASSRQGMTYEQYF. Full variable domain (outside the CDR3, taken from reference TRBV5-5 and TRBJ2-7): DAGVTQSPTHLIKTRGQQVTLRCSPISGHKSVSWYQQVLGQGPQFIFQYYEKEERGRGNFPDRFSARQFPNYSSELNVNALLLGDSALYLCASSRQGMTYEQYFGPGTRLTVT.

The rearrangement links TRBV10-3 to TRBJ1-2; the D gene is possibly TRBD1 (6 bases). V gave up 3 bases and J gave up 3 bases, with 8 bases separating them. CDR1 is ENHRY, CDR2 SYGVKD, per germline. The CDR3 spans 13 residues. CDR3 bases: TGTGCCATCAGTGACGACAGGTACTATGGCTACACCTTC. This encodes CAISDDRYYGYTF.

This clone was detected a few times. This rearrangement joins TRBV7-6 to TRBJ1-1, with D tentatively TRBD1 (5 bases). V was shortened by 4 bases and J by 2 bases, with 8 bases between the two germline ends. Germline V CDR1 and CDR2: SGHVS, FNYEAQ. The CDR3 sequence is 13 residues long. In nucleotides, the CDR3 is TGTGCCAGCAGCTCCAGGGCCAACACTGAAGCTTTCTTT. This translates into CASSSRANTEAFF.

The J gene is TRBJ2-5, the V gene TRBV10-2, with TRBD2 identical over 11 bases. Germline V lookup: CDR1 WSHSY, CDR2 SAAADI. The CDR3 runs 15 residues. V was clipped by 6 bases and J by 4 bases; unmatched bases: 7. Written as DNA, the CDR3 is TGCGCCAGCAGACTAGCGGGGGAAGTGGGAGAGACCCAGTACTTC. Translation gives CASRLAGEVGETQYF.